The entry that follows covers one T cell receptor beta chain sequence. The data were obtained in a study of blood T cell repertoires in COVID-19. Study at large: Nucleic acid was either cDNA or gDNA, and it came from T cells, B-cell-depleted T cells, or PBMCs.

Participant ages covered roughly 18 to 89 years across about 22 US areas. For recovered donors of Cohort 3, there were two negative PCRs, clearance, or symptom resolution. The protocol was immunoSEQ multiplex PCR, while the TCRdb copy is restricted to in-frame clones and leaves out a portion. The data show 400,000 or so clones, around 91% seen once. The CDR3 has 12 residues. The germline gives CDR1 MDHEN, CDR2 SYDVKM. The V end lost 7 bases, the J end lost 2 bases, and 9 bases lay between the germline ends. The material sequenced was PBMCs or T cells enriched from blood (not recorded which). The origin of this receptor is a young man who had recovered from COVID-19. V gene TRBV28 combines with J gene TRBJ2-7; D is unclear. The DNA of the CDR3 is TGTGCCAGCAATTTCAGAACCTACGAGCAGTACTTC. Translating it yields CASNFRTYEQYF.